This TCR beta chain was obtained from a study of cytomegalovirus exposure and HLA in healthy donors. Study as a whole: In a previous analysis, about 100 million unique TCR beta sequences were found from 150 million to 200 million T cells. For the roughly 400 genotyped donors, approximately 82% fell within the Caucasian-associated ancestry cluster. Findings and limits, study-wide: What TCR beta sequences reportedly achieved was accurate prediction of HLA-A and HLA-B alleles in most subjects. Most TCRs appeared rarely, but some public TCRs recurred in many donors.

Comment on this clone: Its antigen remains unknown.

The V end lost 3 bases, the J end lost 4 bases, and 16 bases lay between the germline ends. Germline V lookup: CDR1 MDHEN, CDR2 SYDVKM. There are 16 residues in the CDR3. Primers: 60 Vbeta forward and 13 Jbeta reverse. The data were produced by immunoSEQ multiplex PCR, yet TCRdb's version contains in-frame clones alone and is incomplete. Of fewer than 200,000 clones listed, 65% to 70% are singletons. This chain joins TRBV28 and TRBJ1-5; D might be TRBD1 (6 bases). This receptor was taken from a woman in her late teens or twenties in good health and CMV-seropositive. The sequenced sample consisted of PBMCs. The CDR3 reads CASSLVQGSSNQPQHF. The CDR3 coding sequence is TGTGCCAGCAGTTTGGTCCAGGGGTCGAGTAATCAGCCCCAGCATTTT.